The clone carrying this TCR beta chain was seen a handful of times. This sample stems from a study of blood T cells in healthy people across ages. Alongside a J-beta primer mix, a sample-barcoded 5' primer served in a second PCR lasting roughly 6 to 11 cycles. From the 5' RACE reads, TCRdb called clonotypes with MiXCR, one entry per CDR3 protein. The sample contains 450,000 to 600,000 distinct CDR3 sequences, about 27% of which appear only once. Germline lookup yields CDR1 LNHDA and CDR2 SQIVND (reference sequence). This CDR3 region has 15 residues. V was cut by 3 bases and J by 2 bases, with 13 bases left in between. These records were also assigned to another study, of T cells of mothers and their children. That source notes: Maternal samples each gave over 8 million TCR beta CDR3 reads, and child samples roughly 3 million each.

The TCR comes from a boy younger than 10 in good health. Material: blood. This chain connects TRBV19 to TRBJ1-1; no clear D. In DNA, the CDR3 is TGTGCCAGTAGTATTACCAGGCGAGGAAACACTGAAGCTTTCTTT. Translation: CASSITRRGNTEAFF.